The rows below give T cell receptor beta chains drawn from one sample of a study of blood T cells in healthy people across ages. Using its own MiXCR run on the 5' RACE reads, TCRdb lists one record per CDR3 protein. This sample carries about 1.6 million distinct CDR3 sequences, roughly 32% of them seen once, and the ten largest clones take over 9%. Material: blood. These TCRs come from a woman in her thirties in good health. Each CDR3 is given with its conserved first and last residue. Fields, in order: V gene, D gene, clone size, CDR3 length, J gene, CDR3 DNA, CDR3 protein. D genes are given only for firm matches. Clone size, where shown, is once, few, many, or a class for clones that have expanded.

v_gene: TRBV20-1; d_gene: -; abundance: few; len: 14; j_gene: TRBJ2-3; CDR3nt: TGCAGTGCTAGAGATAGTAAGGGCACAGATACGCAGTATTTT; CDR3aa: CSARDSKGTDTQYF
v_gene: TRBV4-1; d_gene: -; abundance: few; len: 16; j_gene: TRBJ1-1; CDR3nt: TGCGCCAGCAGCCATTTTCCCAGGGGTCGGGACACTGAAGCTTTCTTT; CDR3aa: CASSHFPRGRDTEAFF
v_gene: TRBV20-1; d_gene: -; abundance: -; len: 15; j_gene: TRBJ2-5; CDR3nt: TGCAGTGCCACGGGACGCCGAGCAACCGGCGGCACCCAGTACTTC; CDR3aa: CSATGRRATGGTQYF
v_gene: TRBV5-1; d_gene: -; abundance: -; len: 14; j_gene: TRBJ1-2; CDR3nt: TGCGCCAGCAGCTCCGGGACACACAACTATGGCTACACCTTC; CDR3aa: CASSSGTHNYGYTF
v_gene: TRBV20-1; d_gene: TRBD1; abundance: few; len: 17; j_gene: TRBJ1-4; CDR3nt: TGCAGTGCTAGAGATAGAACAGGGGAGTTGGGGGATGAAAAACTGTTTTTT; CDR3aa: CSARDRTGELGDEKLFF
v_gene: TRBV24-1; d_gene: -; abundance: -; len: 16; j_gene: TRBJ2-3; CDR3nt: TGTGCCACCAGTGACCTCGGGAGCGGCTTCGCAGATACGCAGTATTTT; CDR3aa: CATSDLGSGFADTQYF
v_gene: TRBV7-9; d_gene: TRBD1; abundance: few; len: 17; j_gene: TRBJ1-1; CDR3nt: TGTGCCAGCAGCTCTAAGGCCTGGGACAGGGTAAACACTGAAGCTTTCTTT; CDR3aa: CASSSKAWDRVNTEAFF
v_gene: TRBV12-3/TRBV12-4; d_gene: TRBD2; abundance: -; len: 14; j_gene: TRBJ2-2; CDR3nt: TGTGCCGTCGGGGGAGCGGGAATCACCGGGGAGCTGTTTTTT; CDR3aa: CAVGGAGITGELFF
v_gene: TRBV7-2; d_gene: -; abundance: many; len: 12; j_gene: TRBJ1-2; CDR3nt: TGTGCCAGCAGCTTAGAATATGGACGATGCACCTTC; CDR3aa: CASSLEYGRCTF
v_gene: TRBV27; d_gene: -; abundance: -; len: 16; j_gene: TRBJ2-3; CDR3nt: TGTGCCAGCAGCCCTTCCCGGGGAGAGGTCTCAGATACGCAGTATTTT; CDR3aa: CASSPSRGEVSDTQYF
v_gene: TRBV5-1; d_gene: -; abundance: -; len: 17; j_gene: TRBJ2-3; CDR3nt: TGCGCCAGCAGCTTTCCAGCCGCGGAAGGACGCACAGATACGCAGTATTTT; CDR3aa: CASSFPAAEGRTDTQYF
v_gene: TRBV7-9; d_gene: -; abundance: once; len: 14; j_gene: TRBJ2-7; CDR3nt: TGTGCCAGCAGCTTAGCGCATGGCTCCCTGTGGCAGTACTTC; CDR3aa: CASSLAHGSLWQYF
v_gene: TRBV3-1; d_gene: TRBD2; abundance: few; len: 15; j_gene: TRBJ2-7; CDR3nt: TGTGCCAGCAGCCAAGTGCGGGGGAAGACCTACGAGCAGTACTTC; CDR3aa: CASSQVRGKTYEQYF
v_gene: TRBV9; d_gene: TRBD2; abundance: -; len: 14; j_gene: TRBJ2-7; CDR3nt: TGTGCCAGCAGCGGCCTCGGGACTAGGGGGGAGCAGTACTTC; CDR3aa: CASSGLGTRGEQYF
v_gene: TRBV30; d_gene: TRBD1; abundance: -; len: 15; j_gene: TRBJ1-1; CDR3nt: TGTGCCTGGATTAAGACAGGGTCGGGGAGCACTGAAGCTTTCTTT; CDR3aa: CAWIKTGSGSTEAFF
v_gene: TRBV9; d_gene: -; abundance: -; len: 14; j_gene: TRBJ2-3; CDR3nt: TGTGCCAGCAGCAATGGCAGGAACACAGATACGCAGTATTTT; CDR3aa: CASSNGRNTDTQYF
v_gene: TRBV5-1; d_gene: -; abundance: few; len: 14; j_gene: TRBJ2-1; CDR3nt: TGCGCCAGCGCGGTAACCGGATCCTACAATGAGCAGTTCTTC; CDR3aa: CASAVTGSYNEQFF
v_gene: TRBV7-2; d_gene: TRBD2; abundance: -; len: 15; j_gene: TRBJ2-1; CDR3nt: TGTGCCAGCAGCGCTACCGGGACTAACTACAATGAGCAGTTCTTC; CDR3aa: CASSATGTNYNEQFF
v_gene: TRBV2; d_gene: -; abundance: -; len: 14; j_gene: TRBJ2-5; CDR3nt: TGTGCCAGCAGTGAAGCTTCCCAGCAAGAGACCCAGTACTTC; CDR3aa: CASSEASQQETQYF
v_gene: TRBV2; d_gene: -; abundance: -; len: 12; j_gene: TRBJ2-7; CDR3nt: TGTGCCAGCAGGGGGACGCCCCCCGAGCAGTACTTC; CDR3aa: CASRGTPPEQYF
v_gene: TRBV30; d_gene: -; abundance: -; len: 12; j_gene: TRBJ1-3; CDR3nt: TGTGCCTGGAGTGTATTTGGAAACACCATATATTTT; CDR3aa: CAWSVFGNTIYF
v_gene: TRBV20-1; d_gene: TRBD1; abundance: -; len: 14; j_gene: TRBJ1-5; CDR3nt: TGCAGTGCTTGGACAGGGGCTAGCAATCAGCCCCAGCATTTT; CDR3aa: CSAWTGASNQPQHF
v_gene: TRBV30; d_gene: -; abundance: few; len: 12; j_gene: TRBJ1-2; CDR3nt: TGTGCCTGGGGAGTACCCGGATATGGCTACACCTTC; CDR3aa: CAWGVPGYGYTF
v_gene: TRBV20-1; d_gene: -; abundance: few; len: 14; j_gene: TRBJ1-2; CDR3nt: TGCAGTGCTAGAGTTTACAGTACTAACTATGGCTACACCTTC; CDR3aa: CSARVYSTNYGYTF
v_gene: TRBV6-1; d_gene: -; abundance: few; len: 14; j_gene: TRBJ2-7; CDR3nt: TGTGCCAGCCAAACGACGAGAGGGCCCTACGAGCAGTACTTC; CDR3aa: CASQTTRGPYEQYF
v_gene: TRBV4-1; d_gene: -; abundance: -; len: 16; j_gene: TRBJ1-1; CDR3nt: TGCGCCAGCAGCCAGGTAGGTCGGGGAGGGAACACTGAAGCTTTCTTT; CDR3aa: CASSQVGRGGNTEAFF
v_gene: TRBV25-1; d_gene: TRBD2; abundance: many; len: 16; j_gene: TRBJ2-1; CDR3nt: TGTGCCAGCAGTGAATCTGACGGGGGGGCCTACAATGAGCAGTTCTTC; CDR3aa: CASSESDGGAYNEQFF
v_gene: TRBV11-1; d_gene: -; abundance: -; len: 14; j_gene: TRBJ1-2; CDR3nt: TGTGCCAGCAGCTTCTCACAGGGTGACTATGGCTACACCTTC; CDR3aa: CASSFSQGDYGYTF
v_gene: TRBV6-5; d_gene: TRBD2; abundance: few; len: 11; j_gene: TRBJ2-1; CDR3nt: TGTGCAGTGGGACTACCCAATGAGCAGTTCTTC; CDR3aa: CAVGLPNEQFF
v_gene: TRBV20-1; d_gene: TRBD2; abundance: -; len: 14; j_gene: TRBJ2-7; CDR3nt: TGCAGCCGGGGAGGGAGTCAGGGAGAGGGCGAGCAGTACTTC; CDR3aa: CSRGGSQGEGEQYF
v_gene: TRBV3-1; d_gene: -; abundance: -; len: 13; j_gene: TRBJ2-2; CDR3nt: TGTGCCAGCAGCCAAGACAACCTGGGGGAGCTGTTTTTT; CDR3aa: CASSQDNLGELFF
v_gene: TRBV20-1; d_gene: -; abundance: -; len: 17; j_gene: TRBJ2-5; CDR3nt: TGCTGTGCTAGTATAGCGGTGCGCGGGGCCGCCCGAGAGACCCAGTACTTC; CDR3aa: CCASIAVRGAARETQYF
v_gene: TRBV29-1; d_gene: TRBD2; abundance: many; len: 14; j_gene: TRBJ2-3; CDR3nt: TGCAGCGTGCAGGGGACTAGTATCACAGATACGCAGTATTTT; CDR3aa: CSVQGTSITDTQYF
v_gene: TRBV3-1; d_gene: TRBD2; abundance: few; len: 15; j_gene: TRBJ2-7; CDR3nt: TGTGCCAGCAGCCAAGTACTAGCGGCCACCTACGAGCAGTACTTC; CDR3aa: CASSQVLAATYEQYF
v_gene: TRBV19; d_gene: -; abundance: -; len: 15; j_gene: TRBJ2-1; CDR3nt: TGTGCCAGTAGGGCGGTTCATGCCGGGTCCAATGAGCAGTTCTTC; CDR3aa: CASRAVHAGSNEQFF
v_gene: TRBV29-1; d_gene: -; abundance: -; len: 12; j_gene: TRBJ1-2; CDR3nt: TGCAGCGTTCCCCGGGACACCTATGGCTACACCTTC; CDR3aa: CSVPRDTYGYTF
v_gene: TRBV27; d_gene: -; abundance: few; len: 16; j_gene: TRBJ2-1; CDR3nt: TGTGCCAGCAGTTTATCGGTGGCAGCGCCCTACAATGAGCAGTTCTTC; CDR3aa: CASSLSVAAPYNEQFF
v_gene: TRBV4-1; d_gene: TRBD2; abundance: -; len: 16; j_gene: TRBJ2-3; CDR3nt: TGCGCCAGCAGACGACTAGCGGGAGGGTCGGCAGATACGCAGTATTTT; CDR3aa: CASRRLAGGSADTQYF
v_gene: TRBV20-1; d_gene: -; abundance: -; len: 15; j_gene: TRBJ2-7; CDR3nt: TGCAGTGCTAGAGATCGGGAGGGGGCAGGCTACGAGCAGTACTTC; CDR3aa: CSARDREGAGYEQYF
v_gene: TRBV9; d_gene: -; abundance: -; len: 16; j_gene: TRBJ2-2; CDR3nt: TGTGCCAGCAGCGTAAGTGGATCGGATCACACCGGGGAGCTGTTTTTT; CDR3aa: CASSVSGSDHTGELFF
v_gene: TRBV29-1; d_gene: -; abundance: many; len: 11; j_gene: TRBJ2-7; CDR3nt: TGCAGCGTTGAACATGGATACGAGCAGTACTTC; CDR3aa: CSVEHGYEQYF
v_gene: TRBV10-3; d_gene: TRBD2; abundance: many; len: 14; j_gene: TRBJ2-7; CDR3nt: TGTGCCATCAGTGTGACCCTAGCGGGAGACGAGCAGTACTTC; CDR3aa: CAISVTLAGDEQYF
v_gene: TRBV20-1; d_gene: -; abundance: few; len: 15; j_gene: TRBJ2-3; CDR3nt: TGCAGTGCTAGAGTAAGGGGCAGCCACACAGATACGCAGTATTTT; CDR3aa: CSARVRGSHTDTQYF
v_gene: TRBV29-1; d_gene: -; abundance: few; len: 15; j_gene: TRBJ2-7; CDR3nt: TGCAGCGTTGCAAGTGGCGGGCCGGCCTCCTACGAGCAGTACTTC; CDR3aa: CSVASGGPASYEQYF
v_gene: TRBV30; d_gene: TRBD2; abundance: -; len: 12; j_gene: TRBJ2-5; CDR3nt: TGTGCCTGGGGGGGACTAGCGGGGGGTCAGTACTTC; CDR3aa: CAWGGLAGGQYF
v_gene: TRBV10-1; d_gene: -; abundance: -; len: 14; j_gene: TRBJ2-3; CDR3nt: TGCGCCAGCAGTCGCGTCCTTGGCACAGATACGCAGTATTTT; CDR3aa: CASSRVLGTDTQYF
v_gene: TRBV13; d_gene: -; abundance: -; len: 13; j_gene: TRBJ1-1; CDR3nt: TGTGCCAGCACTTTCCGGGGAAACACTGAAGCTTTCTTT; CDR3aa: CASTFRGNTEAFF
v_gene: TRBV5-1; d_gene: -; abundance: -; len: 13; j_gene: TRBJ2-4; CDR3nt: TGCGCCAGCAGTTCGGGGGTCAAAAACATTCAGTACTTC; CDR3aa: CASSSGVKNIQYF